A selection of T cell receptor beta chains follows, all from one sample in a study of cytomegalovirus exposure and HLA in healthy donors. Some clones are missing from TCRdb's copy, which holds only in-frame ones; the method was immunoSEQ multiplex PCR. The sample holds 110,000 or so clones; 75% to 90% are singletons and the top ten take around 4.5%. The sequenced sample was PBMCs. The receptor set was obtained from a young man in good health and CMV-seropositive. The CDR3 runs from the conserved cysteine through the conserved F or W. The order of the fields is D gene, V gene, J gene, CDR3 DNA, CDR3 protein. A D gene is named only where the DNA matches it firmly.

>NA|TRBV27|TRBJ1-2
TGTGCCAGCAGTTCCGCGGGAAGGGGACCCTATGGCTACACCTTC
CASSSAGRGPYGYTF
>NA|TRBV6-5|TRBJ2-1
TGTGCCAGCAGTTACTCGAAGGGCGGGGCCCACAATGAGCAGTTCTTC
CASSYSKGGAHNEQFF
>NA|TRBV10-2|TRBJ2-2
TGCGCCAGCAGAGTGATCCAGGGTGGGGAGCTGTTTTTT
CASRVIQGGELFF
>NA|TRBV7-9|TRBJ1-1
TGTGCCAGCAGCTCACAGGGGAACACTGAAGCTTTCTTT
CASSSQGNTEAFF
>TRBD1|TRBV5-1|TRBJ1-5
TGCGCCAGCAGCAAGGGGACAGGCGCGGGTCAGCCCCAGCATTTT
CASSKGTGAGQPQHF
>NA|TRBV5-5|TRBJ1-5
TGTGCCAGCAGCTTGGATGTCGGGGGGCCCTTGAACAATCAGCCCCAGCATTTT
CASSLDVGGPLNNQPQHF
>TRBD2|TRBV5-8|TRBJ2-1
TGTGCCAGCAGCTTGGGGGGGGGTACGGCCTACAATGAGCAGTTCTTC
CASSLGGGTAYNEQFF
>NA|TRBV10-1|TRBJ1-4
TGCGCCAGCAGTGAGTCGGGAGCTGAAAAACTGTTTTTT
CASSESGAEKLFF
>TRBD1|TRBV7-8|TRBJ1-3
TGTGCCAGCAGCTTAGGAGGGGGCACCCAGGGGGCTTCCTCTGGAAACACCATATATTTT
CASSLGGGTQGASSGNTIYF
>NA|TRBV7-8|TRBJ2-7
TGTGCCAGCAGCTTTAGTGACAAGGGACTGCGGAGCGAGCAGTACTTC
CASSFSDKGLRSEQYF
>NA|TRBV2|TRBJ2-4
TGTGCCAGCAGTGATCCCGGACAGGCCAAAAACATTCAGTACTTC
CASSDPGQAKNIQYF
>NA|TRBV13|TRBJ2-2
TGTGCCAGCAGCCAGGTCGCAGGGCGCACCGGGGAGCTGTTTTTT
CASSQVAGRTGELFF
>TRBD2|TRBV4-1|TRBJ2-2
TGCGCCAGCAGCCTCCGGAGACTAGCGGGGGATAGAACCGGGGAGCTGTTTTTT
CASSLRRLAGDRTGELFF
>TRBD2|TRBV14|TRBJ2-7
TGTGCCAGCAGCCTAGATGGACTAGCGGGAACCTACGAGCAGTACTTC
CASSLDGLAGTYEQYF